The 4 T cell receptor beta chains below come from one sample, sequenced in a study of T cells after yellow fever vaccination. TCRdb ran MiXCR on the 5' RACE reads and lists one entry per CDR3 protein. The sample yields over 150,000 distinct CDR3 sequences, 6.2% seen once. The sample in question was CD4+ T cells sorted from PBMCs, obtained on the day of the first yellow fever vaccination. The receptors come from a man between 18 and 29 years old who received the YFV17D yellow fever vaccine.

This clonotype showed up many times. CDR3 sequence: CASTKGGISSPLHF. CDR3 sequence (DNA): TGTGCCAGCACCAAGGGGGGTATCAGTTCACCCCTCCACTTT. This chain uses TRBV12-3 or TRBV12-4 with TRBJ1-6; possibly TRBD1 for D (6 bases). This CDR3 has 14 residues. The ends were cut back, 7 bases at V and 9 bases at J, with 16 bases in the middle.

There are a few counts of this clonotype. V and J are TRBV11-2 and TRBJ2-2; D call uncertain. The length of the CDR3 is 15 residues. The germline gives CDR1 SGHAT, CDR2 FQNNGV. Between the trimmed V and J ends, which lost 4 bases and 2 bases, there was a span of 11 bases. Written as DNA, the CDR3 is TGTGCCAGCAGCTCCCGTCGATCAAACACCGGGGAGCTGTTTTTT. Translation: CASSSRRSNTGELFF.

This clonotype has a count of ten or more. The chain has TRBV28 and TRBJ1-5; tentative D call: TRBD1 (6 bases). V gave up 3 bases and J gave up 5 bases, with 11 bases separating them. Germline assignment: CDR1 MDHEN and CDR2 SYDVKM. The CDR3 sequence is 14 residues long. CDR3 sequence reads: CASSLSQGYQPQHF. The DNA for the CDR3 is TGTGCCAGCAGTTTGAGCCAGGGGTATCAGCCCCAGCATTTT. Complete variable domain (other parts from reference TRBV28 and TRBJ1-5): DVKVTQSSRYLVKRTGEKVFLECVQDMDHENMFWYRQDPGLGLRLIYFSYDVKMKEKGDIPEGYSVSREKKERFSLILESASTNQTSMYLCASSLSQGYQPQHFGDGTRLSIL.

This clonotype was counted many times. The V gene is TRBV6-5, the J gene TRBJ2-2; D could derive from TRBD1 or TRBD2 (5 bases each). There are 13 residues in the CDR3. V lost 11 bases to trimming and J lost 2 bases, with 12 bases between them. Germline V lookup: CDR1 MNHEY, CDR2 SVGAGI. Here the CDR3 reads CAGTDANTGELFF. CDR3 in DNA: TGTGCCGGGACGGACGCTAACACCGGGGAGCTGTTTTTT.